Listed here are 8 T cell receptor beta chains from one sample, sequenced in a study of Ad26.COV2.S vaccination and SARS-CoV-2 variants. Indicated treatment: 15 to 20 received Ad26.COV2.S at low or high dose, single or two shots; five or six received placebo; per-sample allocation not given. Sampling was done on day 63 after the first vaccine or placebo injection. Only in-frame clones appear in the TCRdb table, and some are missing; sequencing was by immunoSEQ multiplex PCR. Of roughly 320,000 clones in the sample, around 84% were seen once. Sequencing was performed on peripheral blood, taken in a trial of Ad26.COV2.S vaccine versus placebo. Source of these receptors: a person between 18 and 60 years old who received the Ad26.COV2.S COVID-19 vaccine or a placebo.

About this clone itself: Other DNA sequences in this specimen translate into the identical CDR3. The DNA of the CDR3 is TGTGCCAGCTCGCCGGGACAGGGGGGTACTGAAGCTTTCTTT. The encoded protein is CASSPGQGGTEAFF. This chain uses TRBV18 with TRBJ1-1; 11 nucleotides align to TRBD1. Germline values: CDR1 KGHSH, CDR2 LQKENI. The CDR3 extends over 14 amino acids. V shed 6 bases and J 5 bases; nucleotides not matched to a gene: 5.

This chain links TRBV5-1 with TRBJ2-7; 8 bases match TRBD1. The CDR3 loop spans 16 amino acids. Per germline, CDR1 SGHRS and CDR2 YFSETQ. The V segment lost 2 bases and the J segment 4 bases; nucleotides outside the gene matches: 11. This CDR3 is CASSFQGAASLYEQYF. Written as DNA, the CDR3 is TGCGCCAGCAGCTTCCAGGGGGCGGCGTCCCTGTACGAGCAGTACTTC. The whole variable domain, remainder taken from reference TRBV5-1 and TRBJ2-7, is KAGVTQTPRYLIKTRGQQVTLSCSPISGHRSVSWYQQTPGQGLQFLFEYFSETQRNKGNFPGRFSGRQFSNSRSEMNVSTLELGDSALYLCASSFQGAASLYEQYFGPGTRLTVT.

V gene TRBV9 combines with J gene TRBJ2-4; a weak D match, TRBD1 (6 bases). Germline CDR1 SGDLS, CDR2 YYNGEE. The CDR3 totals 14 residues. The germline V and J ends were trimmed by 1 base and 5 bases, with 10 bases remaining between them. The chain's CDR3 is CASSVSGVQNIQYF. The CDR3 DNA is TGTGCCAGCAGCGTATCAGGGGTGCAAAACATTCAGTACTTC.

The V and J genes are TRBV5-1 and TRBJ2-5, with 9 bases identical to TRBD2. The CDR3 spans 15 residues. Trimming cost V 3 bases and J 2 bases; bases outside gene matches: 5. Germline-derived CDR1 and CDR2 are SGHRS and YFSETQ. The CDR3 spells CASSSYTSGQETQYF. The CDR3 DNA reads TGCGCCAGCAGCTCCTATACTAGCGGGCAAGAGACCCAGTACTTC.

The V call is TRBV5-1, the J call TRBJ1-1; D perhaps matches TRBD1 (6 bases). CDR1 SGHRS and CDR2 YFSETQ come from the germline V gene. This CDR3 has 19 residues. Trimming took 5 bases from V and 3 from J, leaving 29 bases between them. CDR3 sequence (DNA): TGCGCCAGCAGATACAGAATGATACCACAGGGAAGGTTCGACACTGAAGCTTTCTTT. As protein: CASRYRMIPQGRFDTEAFF.

The chain links TRBV6-2 or TRBV6-3 to TRBJ1-2; D remains unclear. Trimming took off 0 bases at V and 4 bases at J, with 6 bases between the two ends. The germline V gene encodes CDR1 MNHEY and CDR2 SVGEGT. This CDR3 is 13 amino acids long. CDR3 sequence reads: CASSYSGLYGYTF. The CDR3 bases are TGTGCCAGCAGTTACTCAGGCCTCTATGGCTACACCTTC.

The rearrangement links TRBV13 to TRBJ2-2, with D hard to call. The CDR3 loop spans 14 amino acids. Germline values: CDR1 PRHDT, CDR2 FYEKMQ (reference sequence). V shed 10 bases and J shed 0 bases, with 12 bases lying between them. The CDR3 sequence: CATREVPNTGELFF. In DNA form, the CDR3 reads TGTGCCACACGCGAAGTCCCGAACACCGGGGAGCTGTTTTTT.

This clone was seen a handful of times. The rearrangement joins TRBV30 to TRBJ2-6; no firm D call. V was pared by 3 bases and J by 0 bases, with 3 bases between. Germline assignment: CDR1 GTSNPN and CDR2 SVGIG (reference sequence). The length of the CDR3 is 13 residues. CDR3 region: CAWSHSGANVLTF. CDR3 bases: TGTGCCTGGAGCCACTCTGGGGCCAACGTCCTGACTTTC.